This TCR beta chain was documented in a study of T cell repertoires in cytomegalovirus infection. Study-level points and caveats: The ex vivo response was dominated by HLA-C-restricted CMV-specific TCR beta clonotypes.

Concerning this clonotype: Its antigen is undetermined.

TCRdb re-called the reads with MiXCR, one entry per CDR3 protein. This table holds 450,000 to 650,000 distinct CDR3 sequences, about 40% found once. The CDR3 totals 14 residues. The germline V gene has CDR1 MNHEY and CDR2 SVGEGT. Trimming removed 8 bases from V and 4 bases from J, with 17 bases in between. The chain links TRBV6-2 or TRBV6-3 to TRBJ1-1, with D tentatively TRBD1 (6 bases). This TCR came from a human donor in good health (CMV status not recorded). Some clones in this sample may be carry-over from other donors' samples. This specimen consisted of cultured PBMCs, obtained from culture after CMV antigen stimulation. The CDR3 nucleotides read TGTGCCAGCGGTGTTACAGGGTTGGCCACTGAAGCTTTCTTT. This sequence encodes CASGVTGLATEAFF.